Presented here are 20 T cell receptor beta chains from one specimen sequenced in a study of cytomegalovirus exposure and HLA in healthy donors. PCR amplification relied on 60 Vbeta primers (plus 13 Jbeta primers). Data came from immunoSEQ multiplex PCR; TCRdb stores just in-frame clones and leaves some out. The data hold 120,000 or so clones, with over 75% observed a single time. The sequencing sample was made of PBMCs. The receptors originated from a man between 18 and 35 years old in good health and CMV-seropositive.

This clone was counted only a few times. This chain uses TRBV4-3 with TRBJ2-1; 10 nucleotides align to TRBD1. Germline V gives CDR1 LGHNA, CDR2 YSLEER. There are 17 residues in the CDR3. The V and J ends lost 0 bases and 6 bases, in that order; junction bases with no gene match: 8. CDR3 protein: CASSQDSGTGVLNEQFF. CDR3 nucleotide sequence: TGCGCCAGCAGCCAAGACAGCGGGACAGGGGTCCTCAATGAGCAGTTCTTC.

The chain uses TRBV7-9 and TRBJ1-4; TRBD1 matches at 7 bases. The CDR3 runs to 14 residues. CDR1 is SEHNR and CDR2 is FQNEAQ in the germline V gene (reference sequence). V shed 5 bases and J 7 bases; nucleotides not matched to a gene: 7. The chain's CDR3 is CASSRTGRSEKLFF. CDR3 nucleotide sequence: TGTGCCAGCAGCCGGACAGGTCGAAGTGAAAAACTGTTTTTT.

This sequence joins TRBV5-5 and TRBJ1-1; D not resolved. Germline CDR1 is SGHKS and CDR2 is YYEKEE (reference sequence). The CDR3 runs to 13 residues. The V gene lost 0 bases and the J gene lost 3 bases, with 6 bases spanning the gap. CDR3 loop: CASSLAGDTEAFF. The CDR3 bases are TGTGCCAGCAGCTTGGCCGGAGACACTGAAGCTTTCTTT.

The rearrangement uses TRBV12-5 and TRBJ2-7; no clear D. V lost 1 base and J lost 0, with 7 bases in between. Germline CDR1 and CDR2: LGHNT and FRNRAP. The CDR3 has 14 amino acids. DNA of the CDR3: TGTGCTAGTGGTTTGGGGCAAAGCTCCTACGAGCAGTACTTC. Its protein is CASGLGQSSYEQYF.

This clone was detected once. The chain has TRBV7-2 and TRBJ2-7, with D perhaps matching TRBD1 (8 bases). This CDR3 region has 14 residues. The V end was cut by 5 bases, the J end by 6 bases, with 17 bases between. The V gene's germline CDR1 is SGHTA and CDR2 FQGNSA. CDR3 in amino acids: CASSAQGGVGEQYF. The CDR3 nucleotides are TGTGCCAGCAGCGCACAGGGGGGGGTAGGCGAGCAGTACTTC. Full variable domain (remainder filled in from reference TRBV7-2 and TRBJ2-7): GAGVSQSPSNKVTEKGKDVELRCDPISGHTALYWYRQSLGQGLEFLIYFQGNSAPDKSGLPSDRFSAERTGGSVSTLTIQRTQQEDSAVYLCASSAQGGVGEQYFGPGTRLTVT.

The chain combines TRBV4-3 with TRBJ2-2; 7 nucleotides align to TRBD1. Germline V gives CDR1 LGHNA, CDR2 YSLEER. V shed 6 bases, J shed 7 bases, and the junction held 8 bases outside the gene matches. This CDR3 contains 14 residues. The CDR3 DNA sequence: TGCGCCAGCAGAGGGGGCAGGGCCATCGGGGAGCTGTTTTTT. Its translation is CASRGGRAIGELFF.

This rearrangement joins TRBV4-3 to TRBJ2-1, with D possibly matching TRBD2 (6 bases). V was clipped by 3 bases and J by 4 bases, with 16 bases between them. The germline gives CDR1 LGHNA, CDR2 YSLEER. This CDR3 is built from 16 residues. CDR3 sequence: CASSHGTSKTYNEQFF. CDR3 bases: TGCGCCAGCAGCCACGGCACTAGCAAAACATACAATGAGCAGTTCTTC.

This sequence joins TRBV7-9 and TRBJ2-7; 11 bases map to TRBD2. V dropped 5 bases and J dropped 4; count of bases not matched to a gene: 13. Germline-derived CDR1 and CDR2 are SEHNR and FQNEAQ (reference sequence). The CDR3 is 17 residues long. The chain's CDR3 is CASSRTLTSGSSYEQYF. The CDR3 DNA follows: TGTGCCAGCAGCCGCACTCTTACTAGCGGGAGTTCGTACGAGCAGTACTTC.

The genes are TRBV5-6 and TRBJ2-6, with a possible D match to TRBD2 (5 bases). Germline CDR1 is SGHDT and CDR2 is YYEEEE. The length of the CDR3 is 19 residues. V dropped 4 bases and J dropped 0 bases, with 20 bases sitting between them. The CDR3 DNA sequence: TGTGCCAGCAGCCACGGGGTGTGCAGATTCTCCTCTGGGGCCAACGTCCTGACTTTC. Its protein is CASSHGVCRFSSGANVLTF.

This chain links TRBV27 with TRBJ2-1, with 8 bases lining up with TRBD1. After removal of 8 bases from V and 6 bases from J, the junction contained 12 bases not matched to a gene. Germline V gives CDR1 MNHEY, CDR2 SMNVEV (reference sequence). The CDR3 loop spans 15 amino acids. The CDR3 DNA is TGTGCCAGCCGTCTCGGACAGGGCTTTTCCAATGAGCAGTTCTTC. Translated, it gives CASRLGQGFSNEQFF.

The V gene is TRBV2, the J gene TRBJ2-5; 7 bases match TRBD2. The V gene's germline CDR1 is SNHLY and CDR2 FYNNEI. The CDR3 length is 13 residues. V shed 6 bases, J shed 4 bases, and the junction held 5 bases outside the gene matches. CDR3 nucleotide sequence: TGTGCCAGCAGGGGGGGGGTTGGAGAGACCCAGTACTTC. This gives the protein CASRGGVGETQYF.

The chain has TRBV19 and TRBJ2-1, with a possible D match to TRBD2 (5 bases). CDR3 length: 16 residues. Trimming left V 1 base short and J 0 bases short, with 10 bases between. From germline, CDR1 is LNHDA and CDR2 SQIVND (reference sequence). CDR3 DNA sequence: TGTGCCAGTAGTATAGGGAGGATTAGCTCCTACAATGAGCAGTTCTTC. Translated: CASSIGRISSYNEQFF. Filled out from reference TRBV19 and TRBJ2-1, the complete variable domain reads DGGITQSPKYLFRKEGQNVTLSCEQNLNHDAMYWYRQDPGQGLRLIYYSQIVNDFQKGDIAEGYSVSREKKESFPLTVTSAQKNPTAFYLCASSIGRISSYNEQFFGPGTRLTVL.

The V gene is TRBV4-2, the J gene TRBJ1-5; D unclear. The germline V gene has CDR1 LGHNA and CDR2 YNFKEQ. The CDR3 totals 14 residues. V lost 5 bases to trimming and J lost 4 bases, with 12 bases between them. This CDR3 is CASSNSPPNQPQHF. The CDR3 DNA reads as TGTGCCAGCAGCAACTCACCCCCTAATCAGCCCCAGCATTTT.

This clone came up once. This chain uses TRBV10-3 with TRBJ1-4; TRBD1 aligns across 8 bases. The CDR3 totals 15 residues. V gave up 9 bases and J gave up 4 bases; unmatched junction bases: 10. Germline V gene data show CDR1 as ENHRY and CDR2 as SYGVKD. The CDR3 DNA follows: TGTGCCATAAGCAGGGGGCGATCGATTAATGAAAAACTGTTTTTT. This sequence encodes CAISRGRSINEKLFF.

This clone appeared once. The chain employs TRBV11-3 and TRBJ2-3, with TRBD2 matching over 10 bases. This CDR3 comprises 14 residues. Germline values: CDR1 SGHNT, CDR2 YENEEA. With 5 bases clipped from V and 6 bases from J, the junction kept 5 bases outside the gene matches. The CDR3 sequence is CASSPSGRGDTQYF. CDR3 sequence (DNA): TGTGCCAGCAGCCCGAGCGGGAGGGGGGATACGCAGTATTTT.

The chain carries TRBV10-2 and TRBJ1-5; D possibly corresponds to TRBD1 (5 bases). Germline loops: CDR1 WSHSY, CDR2 SAAADI. The CDR3 covers 15 residues. Trimming left V 2 bases short and J 4 bases short, with 12 bases between. The chain's CDR3 is CASSEGGASNQPQHF. CDR3 sequence (DNA): TGCGCCAGCAGTGAGGGTGGGGCTTCAAATCAGCCCCAGCATTTT.

The J gene is TRBJ1-1, the V gene TRBV27, with TRBD1 identical over 10 bases. The CDR3 contains 16 residues. The J segment lost 4 bases and the V segment lost 5 bases, leaving 10 bases of the junction unmatched. CDR1 is MNHEY, CDR2 SMNVEV, per germline (reference sequence). The CDR3 loop reads CASSRRQGAMGTEAFF. As DNA, the CDR3 is TGTGCCAGCAGTCGCCGACAGGGGGCTATGGGCACTGAAGCTTTCTTT.

The gene calls are TRBV19 and TRBJ1-1, with D perhaps TRBD1 (5 bases). Germline CDR1 and CDR2: LNHDA and SQIVND (reference sequence). Trimming cost V 0 bases and J 0 bases, with 11 bases left between them. The CDR3 runs to 16 residues. CDR3 in DNA: TGTGCCAGTAGTATAGATCAGGGACTTATGAACACTGAAGCTTTCTTT. It codes for CASSIDQGLMNTEAFF.

The rearrangement links TRBV7-8 to TRBJ2-7; D possibly corresponds to TRBD2 (6 bases). V was clipped by 1 base and J by 2 bases, with 12 bases between them. The CDR3 extends over 15 amino acids. Germline CDR1 is SGHVS and CDR2 is FQNEAQ. CDR3 DNA sequence: TGTGCCAGCAGCTTAGTTACGGGAGAGGCCTACGAGCAGTACTTC. Its translation is CASSLVTGEAYEQYF.

This clone was recorded a few times. V is TRBV2 and J is TRBJ1-2; 7 bases map to TRBD1. Germline lookup yields CDR1 SNHLY and CDR2 FYNNEI. The CDR3 totals 12 residues. V lost 6 bases to trimming and J lost 6 bases; unmatched junction nucleotides: 4. CDR3 coding DNA: TGTGCCAGCAGGCAGGGGGACAATGGCTACACCTTC. Protein sequence: CASRQGDNGYTF.